This paragraph reports one TCR beta chain. Deep was the level at which the assay was run. Repertoires were generated with immunoSEQ multiplex PCR, while TCRdb's copy carries only in-frame clones and drops some. This sample yields some 2,100,000 clones, of which 90% to 97% are seen a single time; roughly 0.13% belongs to the top ten. Germline CDR1 SGHAT, CDR2 FQNNGV. The CDR3 runs 14 residues. V lost 5 bases and J lost 5; bases outside the gene matches: 7. The data belong to a study of shared clonotypes between healthy human individuals. This TCR came from a man in his late teens or twenties in good health. The chain links TRBV11-2 to TRBJ2-5; 8 positions match TRBD1. The sample consisted of naive CD4+ T cells sorted from blood. Stated subset: CD45RA+ positively selected. Written as DNA, the CDR3 is TGTGCCAGCAGCCCCCAGGGGGCGGTGGAGACCCAGTACTTC. It encodes CASSPQGAVETQYF.